Listed below are T cell receptor beta chains from one sample, sequenced in a study of glioma-infiltrating T cells after dendritic cell vaccination. Sequencing was performed with immunoSEQ multiplex PCR; in TCRdb, only in-frame clones are kept and a portion is missing. The table includes 90,000 to 95,000 clones, 75% to 85% detected once. Sample: blood, taken after dendritic cell vaccination. The origin of the receptors is a human donor with glioblastoma. Each CDR3 is given with its conserved first and last residue. The D gene is left open where the match is weak. The size entry is marked missing in some rows and otherwise reads once, few, many or a size class.

len: 13
abundance: few
v_gene: TRBV7-9
j_gene: TRBJ2-1
d_gene: NA
CDR3aa: CASSLDTINEQFF
CDR3nt: TGTGCCAGCAGCTTGGACACAATCAATGAGCAGTTCTTC

len: 16
abundance: NA
v_gene: TRBV27
j_gene: TRBJ1-2
d_gene: TRBD1
CDR3aa: CASRPGQGNFNYGYTF
CDR3nt: TGTGCCAGCAGACCGGGACAGGGGAATTTTAACTATGGCTACACCTTC

len: 15
abundance: NA
v_gene: TRBV28
j_gene: TRBJ1-1
d_gene: NA
CDR3aa: CASSSPSRAYTEAFF
CDR3nt: TGTGCCAGCAGTTCCCCCTCGAGGGCCTACACTGAAGCTTTCTTT

len: 16
abundance: NA
v_gene: TRBV9
j_gene: TRBJ2-3
d_gene: TRBD2
CDR3aa: CASSVDSGGTSDTQYF
CDR3nt: TGTGCCAGCAGCGTAGATAGCGGGGGGACGTCAGATACGCAGTATTTT

len: 14
abundance: NA
v_gene: TRBV7-9
j_gene: TRBJ2-3
d_gene: TRBD2
CDR3aa: CASSLGLAADTQYF
CDR3nt: TGTGCCAGCAGCTTAGGACTAGCGGCAGATACGCAGTATTTT

len: 15
abundance: NA
v_gene: TRBV5-1
j_gene: TRBJ1-3
d_gene: NA
CDR3aa: CASGGGGGGGNTIYF
CDR3nt: TGCGCCAGTGGAGGCGGGGGCGGCGGTGGAAACACCATATATTTT

len: 15
abundance: NA
v_gene: TRBV18
j_gene: TRBJ1-4
d_gene: TRBD1
CDR3aa: CASSPEQGWGEKLFF
CDR3nt: TGTGCCAGCTCACCCGAACAGGGGTGGGGTGAAAAACTGTTTTTT

len: 14
abundance: NA
v_gene: TRBV9
j_gene: TRBJ1-6
d_gene: NA
CDR3aa: CASSVVDSYSPLHF
CDR3nt: TGTGCCAGCAGCGTAGTGGACAGTTATTCACCCCTCCACTTT

len: 16
abundance: NA
v_gene: TRBV5-4
j_gene: TRBJ2-4
d_gene: TRBD2
CDR3aa: CASSLEASGGANIQYF
CDR3nt: TGTGCCAGCAGCTTGGAGGCTAGCGGGGGGGCGAACATTCAGTACTTC

len: 15
abundance: NA
v_gene: TRBV5-4
j_gene: TRBJ1-3
d_gene: TRBD1
CDR3aa: CASSFLGQESNTIYF
CDR3nt: TGTGCCAGCAGCTTCTTGGGACAGGAATCCAACACCATATATTTT

len: 14
abundance: NA
v_gene: TRBV6-5
j_gene: TRBJ2-3
d_gene: NA
CDR3aa: CASSGGLSTDTQYF
CDR3nt: TGTGCCAGCAGTGGGGGCCTTTCCACAGATACGCAGTATTTT

len: 16
abundance: NA
v_gene: TRBV13
j_gene: TRBJ1-1
d_gene: TRBD1
CDR3aa: CASSSRQGAEGTEAFF
CDR3nt: TGTGCCAGCAGCTCACGACAGGGGGCTGAGGGCACTGAAGCTTTCTTT

len: 16
abundance: NA
v_gene: TRBV19
j_gene: TRBJ2-1
d_gene: TRBD2
CDR3aa: CASSTRTSGRLYEQFF
CDR3nt: TGTGCCAGTAGTACCCGGACTAGCGGGAGGCTCTATGAGCAGTTCTTC

len: 15
abundance: NA
v_gene: TRBV9
j_gene: TRBJ1-2
d_gene: NA
CDR3aa: CASSVAGGGANGYTF
CDR3nt: TGTGCCAGCAGCGTAGCTGGGGGAGGGGCTAATGGCTACACCTTC

len: 13
abundance: NA
v_gene: TRBV27
j_gene: TRBJ2-2
d_gene: NA
CDR3aa: CASSFGRSGELFF
CDR3nt: TGTGCCAGCAGTTTTGGCCGGAGCGGGGAGCTGTTTTTT

len: 14
abundance: NA
v_gene: TRBV19
j_gene: TRBJ1-4
d_gene: NA
CDR3aa: CASSTTGQVEKLFF
CDR3nt: TGTGCCAGTAGTACTACCGGCCAGGTTGAAAAACTGTTTTTT

len: 17
abundance: NA
v_gene: TRBV5-6
j_gene: TRBJ2-5
d_gene: NA
CDR3aa: CASSLARAGYGPETQYF
CDR3nt: TGTGCCAGCAGCTTGGCCCGGGCGGGGTATGGGCCGGAGACCCAGTACTTC

len: 13
abundance: NA
v_gene: TRBV12-5
j_gene: TRBJ1-5
d_gene: NA
CDR3aa: CASGREEGQPQHF
CDR3nt: TGTGCTAGTGGTAGGGAGGAAGGACAGCCCCAGCATTTT

len: 14
abundance: NA
v_gene: TRBV9
j_gene: TRBJ2-1
d_gene: NA
CDR3aa: CASSVVGSYNEQFF
CDR3nt: TGTGCCAGCAGCGTGGTCGGCTCCTACAATGAGCAGTTCTTC

len: 12
abundance: few
v_gene: TRBV5-5
j_gene: TRBJ2-1
d_gene: TRBD1
CDR3aa: CASSFTGEEQFF
CDR3nt: TGTGCCAGCAGCTTTACAGGGGAAGAGCAGTTCTTC

len: 17
abundance: once
v_gene: TRBV4-2
j_gene: TRBJ1-5
d_gene: NA
CDR3aa: CASSRAGGYEGDQPQHF
CDR3nt: TGTGCCAGCAGCCGAGCTGGGGGTTATGAGGGGGATCAGCCCCAGCATTTT

len: 17
abundance: NA
v_gene: TRBV14
j_gene: TRBJ2-7
d_gene: TRBD2
CDR3aa: CASSLLSLAGDRYEQYF
CDR3nt: TGTGCCAGCAGTCTACTTTCACTAGCGGGGGATCGCTACGAGCAGTACTTC

len: 15
abundance: few
v_gene: TRBV5-1
j_gene: TRBJ2-3
d_gene: NA
CDR3aa: CASRHLAGSTDTQYF
CDR3nt: TGCGCCAGCAGACATTTGGCGGGGAGCACAGATACGCAGTATTTT

len: 13
abundance: NA
v_gene: TRBV28
j_gene: TRBJ1-2
d_gene: TRBD1
CDR3aa: CASSLQGALSVTF
CDR3nt: TGTGCCAGCAGTCTCCAGGGGGCCCTAAGTGTCACCTTC

len: 14
abundance: once
v_gene: TRBV7-2
j_gene: TRBJ1-1
d_gene: TRBD1
CDR3aa: CASSLEGTGGVAFF
CDR3nt: TGTGCCAGCAGCTTAGAGGGGACAGGGGGGGTAGCTTTCTTT

len: 18
abundance: NA
v_gene: TRBV4-2
j_gene: TRBJ2-5
d_gene: TRBD2
CDR3aa: CASSQDGNSGRVRETQHF
CDR3nt: TGTGCCAGCAGCCAAGATGGTAATAGCGGGAGGGTTCGGGAGACCCAGCACTTC

len: 15
abundance: NA
v_gene: TRBV2
j_gene: TRBJ1-5
d_gene: TRBD1
CDR3aa: CASSGQGGSNQPQHF
CDR3nt: TGTGCCAGCAGCGGACAGGGTGGCTCCAATCAGCCCCAGCATTTT

len: 14
abundance: many
v_gene: TRBV5-6
j_gene: TRBJ1-4
d_gene: NA
CDR3aa: CASSLVATNEKLFF
CDR3nt: TGTGCCAGCAGTCTAGTTGCAACTAATGAAAAACTGTTTTTT

len: 14
abundance: NA
v_gene: TRBV5-4
j_gene: TRBJ1-2
d_gene: NA
CDR3aa: CASSLVTGIYGYTF
CDR3nt: TGTGCCAGCAGCTTGGTGACAGGAATCTATGGCTACACCTTC

len: 15
abundance: NA
v_gene: TRBV7-2
j_gene: TRBJ2-1
d_gene: TRBD2
CDR3aa: CASSARLAGRNEQFF
CDR3nt: TGTGCCAGCAGCGCCCGACTAGCGGGTAGAAATGAGCAGTTCTTC

len: 13
abundance: NA
v_gene: TRBV25-1
j_gene: TRBJ2-3
d_gene: NA
CDR3aa: CASSDIRRDTQYF
CDR3nt: TGTGCCAGCAGTGATATAAGGAGAGATACGCAGTATTTT

len: 13
abundance: few
v_gene: TRBV7-8
j_gene: TRBJ1-3
d_gene: NA
CDR3aa: CASSSFSGNTIYF
CDR3nt: TGTGCCAGCAGCTCGTTCTCTGGAAACACCATATATTTT

len: 16
abundance: NA
v_gene: TRBV12-5
j_gene: TRBJ2-7
d_gene: TRBD2
CDR3aa: CASSLPNPGGSYEQYF
CDR3nt: TGTGCTAGTAGTTTGCCTAACCCGGGGGGCTCCTACGAGCAGTACTTC

len: 15
abundance: NA
v_gene: TRBV4-1
j_gene: TRBJ1-2
d_gene: NA
CDR3aa: CASSQERTGYYGYTF
CDR3nt: TGCGCCAGCAGCCAAGAGAGGACGGGGTACTATGGCTACACCTTC

len: 15
abundance: NA
v_gene: TRBV9
j_gene: TRBJ2-2
d_gene: NA
CDR3aa: CASSVEAANTGELFF
CDR3nt: TGTGCCAGCAGCGTAGAAGCGGCGAACACCGGGGAGCTGTTTTTT

len: 13
abundance: NA
v_gene: TRBV28
j_gene: TRBJ1-5
d_gene: NA
CDR3aa: CASRNYNNQPQHF
CDR3nt: TGTGCCAGCAGGAACTACAATAATCAGCCCCAGCATTTT

len: 12
abundance: NA
v_gene: TRBV7-2
j_gene: TRBJ2-3
d_gene: NA
CDR3aa: CASSPHTDTQYF
CDR3nt: TGTGCCAGCAGCCCCCACACAGATACGCAGTATTTT

len: 16
abundance: NA
v_gene: TRBV5-1
j_gene: TRBJ2-3
d_gene: TRBD2
CDR3aa: CASRPGLAGITDTQYF
CDR3nt: TGCGCCAGCAGGCCGGGACTAGCGGGAATCACAGATACGCAGTATTTT

len: 16
abundance: NA
v_gene: TRBV4-1
j_gene: TRBJ2-7
d_gene: TRBD2
CDR3aa: CASSQVERGGSYEQYF
CDR3nt: TGCGCCAGCAGCCAAGTCGAGCGGGGGGGGTCCTACGAGCAGTACTTC

len: 13
abundance: NA
v_gene: TRBV6-5
j_gene: TRBJ1-1
d_gene: NA
CDR3aa: CASSYSLNQGAFF
CDR3nt: TGTGCCAGCAGTTACTCCTTGAACCAGGGAGCTTTCTTT

len: 14
abundance: NA
v_gene: TRBV19
j_gene: TRBJ1-2
d_gene: NA
CDR3aa: CASTHARGYYGYTF
CDR3nt: TGTGCCAGTACACACGCGCGGGGATACTATGGCTACACCTTC

len: 17
abundance: NA
v_gene: TRBV7-9
j_gene: TRBJ2-1
d_gene: TRBD2
CDR3aa: CASSLNPSGRSYNEQFF
CDR3nt: TGTGCCAGCAGCCTAAACCCTAGCGGGAGGTCCTACAATGAGCAGTTCTTC

len: 16
abundance: NA
v_gene: TRBV7-9
j_gene: TRBJ1-2
d_gene: NA
CDR3aa: CASSPDSREEWEGYTF
CDR3nt: TGTGCCAGCAGCCCCGACTCCAGGGAGGAATGGGAGGGCTACACCTTC

len: 16
abundance: few
v_gene: TRBV10-3
j_gene: TRBJ1-6
d_gene: TRBD1
CDR3aa: CAISEGLRDRNSPLHF
CDR3nt: TGTGCCATCAGTGAGGGCCTCCGGGACAGAAATTCACCCCTCCACTTT

len: 14
abundance: NA
v_gene: TRBV6-5
j_gene: TRBJ1-5
d_gene: TRBD1
CDR3aa: CASGGTASNQPQHF
CDR3nt: TGTGCCAGCGGAGGGACAGCGAGCAATCAGCCCCAGCATTTT

len: 14
abundance: NA
v_gene: TRBV15
j_gene: TRBJ2-3
d_gene: NA
CDR3aa: CATSRDQGTGSQYF
CDR3nt: TGTGCCACCAGCAGAGATCAGGGGACCGGATCGCAGTATTTT

len: 14
abundance: NA
v_gene: TRBV27
j_gene: TRBJ2-1
d_gene: NA
CDR3aa: CASSPGLGYNEQFF
CDR3nt: TGTGCCAGCAGTCCGGGATTGGGCTACAATGAGCAGTTCTTC

len: 16
abundance: NA
v_gene: TRBV5-4
j_gene: TRBJ2-7
d_gene: TRBD1
CDR3aa: CASSPGTGRFTYEQYF
CDR3nt: TGTGCCAGCAGCCCGGGGACAGGGCGCTTCACCTACGAGCAGTACTTC

len: 16
abundance: NA
v_gene: TRBV9
j_gene: TRBJ2-1
d_gene: TRBD1
CDR3aa: CASSYRTGGWYNEQFF
CDR3nt: TGTGCCAGCAGCTATCGGACAGGGGGCTGGTACAATGAGCAGTTCTTC

len: 14
abundance: NA
v_gene: TRBV9
j_gene: TRBJ1-2
d_gene: NA
CDR3aa: CASSVGGGAGGYTF
CDR3nt: TGTGCCAGCAGCGTAGGAGGAGGGGCAGGGGGCTACACCTTC

len: 15
abundance: NA
v_gene: TRBV5-6
j_gene: TRBJ2-1
d_gene: TRBD1
CDR3aa: CASSRRTGKSNEQFF
CDR3nt: TGTGCCAGCAGCCGGCGGACAGGGAAGAGCAATGAGCAGTTCTTC

len: 14
abundance: NA
v_gene: TRBV11-2
j_gene: TRBJ1-1
d_gene: NA
CDR3aa: CASSLVGGGTEAFF
CDR3nt: TGTGCCAGCAGCTTAGTTGGCGGGGGGACTGAAGCTTTCTTT

len: 11
abundance: NA
v_gene: TRBV6-1
j_gene: TRBJ2-7
d_gene: NA
CDR3aa: CASKFDSTFRF
CDR3nt: TGTGCCAGCAAATTCGACAGTACTTTTCGATTC

len: 15
abundance: NA
v_gene: TRBV5-4
j_gene: TRBJ2-7
d_gene: TRBD2
CDR3aa: CASSLGGTRSGEQYF
CDR3nt: TGTGCCAGCAGCTTGGGTGGGACTAGGTCAGGCGAGCAGTACTTC

len: 16
abundance: NA
v_gene: TRBV19
j_gene: TRBJ2-1
d_gene: TRBD1
CDR3aa: CASSSIWGTGLWEQFF
CDR3nt: TGTGCCAGTAGTAGTATTTGGGGGACAGGCTTATGGGAGCAGTTCTTC